The rows below give T cell receptor beta chains drawn from one sample of a study of blood T cell repertoires in COVID-19. Using immunoSEQ multiplex PCR, the repertoire was profiled, and TCRdb retains in-frame clones only, with some absent. This sample yields about 140,000 clones, of which less than 85% are seen a single time; roughly 10% belongs to the top ten. Material: peripheral blood. These receptors originate from an elderly woman in a cohort sampled during active or convalescent COVID-19. Each CDR3 is given with its conserved first and last residue. A D gene is named only where the DNA matches it firmly. Clone size is shown for a subset of rows, as once, few, many or a class of expanded clone.

clone size	V gene	J gene	D gene	CDR3 DNA	CDR3 protein
-	TRBV10-3	TRBJ1-5	-	TGTGCCATCAGTGAACTGGGGGCGAGCAATCAGCCCCAGCATTTT	CAISELGASNQPQHF
-	TRBV19	TRBJ1-2	-	TGTGCCAGTAGTTCCCGAACGGCGGGGGGCTACACCTTC	CASSSRTAGGYTF
-	TRBV7-9	TRBJ2-2	TRBD1	TGTGCCAGCAGCCAGGGGGCTCGAACCGGGGAGCTGTTTTTT	CASSQGARTGELFF
-	TRBV19	TRBJ2-2	-	TGTGCCTCCGGGCTCCTTGGAGGGAACACCGGGGAGCTGTTTTTT	CASGLLGGNTGELFF
few	TRBV7-3	TRBJ2-5	-	TGTGCCAGCAGCTTGGGGGGGCGCCGGGAGACCCAGTACTTC	CASSLGGRRETQYF
-	TRBV5-6	TRBJ1-4	TRBD1	TGTGCCAGCAGCCTAACAGGGGAACCAGAAAAACTGTTTTTT	CASSLTGEPEKLFF
-	TRBV18	TRBJ1-1	-	TGTGCCAGCTCACCTCAGGGAATGAACACTGAAGCTTTCTTT	CASSPQGMNTEAFF
-	TRBV7-8	TRBJ2-7	-	TGTGCCAGCAGCTTACGGAGGGCCGGGGGCTCCTACGAGCAGTACTTC	CASSLRRAGGSYEQYF
-	TRBV5-4	TRBJ2-1	TRBD1	TGTGCCAGCAGAAGGGACAGGGGGCCTTACAATGAGCAGTTCTTC	CASRRDRGPYNEQFF
-	TRBV5-4	TRBJ1-2	-	TGTGCCAGCAGCTTGGTAAACTATGGCTACACCTTC	CASSLVNYGYTF
-	TRBV7-8	TRBJ2-3	-	TGTGCCAGCAGCTTAGAGCGCACAGATACGCAGTATTTT	CASSLERTDTQYF
-	TRBV11-2	TRBJ2-5	TRBD1	TGTGCCAGCAGCTGGGGGTACAGGGGCGGCGAGACCCAGTACTTC	CASSWGYRGGETQYF